The sequence of this TCR beta chain was determined in a study of response to subunit inactivated influenza vaccine (dated by TCRdb to 2017 to 2018). Study-wide context: To follow how T cells responded to a trivalent subunit inactivated influenza vaccine, the researchers relied on deep quantitative profiling of the T cell receptor repertoire. Broader findings and caveats from the paper: It was suggested by the authors that each seasonal influenza vaccination may recruit only a limited number of new T cells.

Taken from cysteine to phenylalanine, the CDR3 has 14 residues. Left in the record is the CDR3 DNA by itself, 42 bases read in frame from the first base. V and J are truncated by 2 bases and 5 bases respectively, leaving an intervening sequence of 10 bases. CDR1 KGHSH and CDR2 LQKENI are derived from the germline V gene. Library preparation was by RT-PCR. TCRdb shows the sequencer as Illumina HiSeq 2500. Clones were called with MiXCR by TCRdb after fastp trimmed the public reads at Q25, and only in-frame beta chains were retained. Each entry merges the rows of one CDR3 protein and shows their most common DNA and genes. A total of 650,000 to 850,000 distinct CDR3 sequences appear in this sample, approximately 14% of them only once. The ten most abundant clones make up 6.5% to 8.5% of the sample. This clonotype has a count of ten or more. The target of this receptor is not known. Per-base quality was not reported, and no clone a single base away is much larger than it.

The receptor was isolated from a man aged 50-59 years who received an inactivated influenza vaccine. Donor details come from another sample of the same person, matched by shared clones. The sample in question was PBMCs from blood, obtained 14 days before vaccination. Recombination connected TRBV18 to TRBJ2-1; no D gene is confidently identified. DNA sequence: TGTGCCAGCTCACCATCGGCAAGGGACAATGAGCAGTTCTTC. This gives the protein CASSPSARDNEQFF.